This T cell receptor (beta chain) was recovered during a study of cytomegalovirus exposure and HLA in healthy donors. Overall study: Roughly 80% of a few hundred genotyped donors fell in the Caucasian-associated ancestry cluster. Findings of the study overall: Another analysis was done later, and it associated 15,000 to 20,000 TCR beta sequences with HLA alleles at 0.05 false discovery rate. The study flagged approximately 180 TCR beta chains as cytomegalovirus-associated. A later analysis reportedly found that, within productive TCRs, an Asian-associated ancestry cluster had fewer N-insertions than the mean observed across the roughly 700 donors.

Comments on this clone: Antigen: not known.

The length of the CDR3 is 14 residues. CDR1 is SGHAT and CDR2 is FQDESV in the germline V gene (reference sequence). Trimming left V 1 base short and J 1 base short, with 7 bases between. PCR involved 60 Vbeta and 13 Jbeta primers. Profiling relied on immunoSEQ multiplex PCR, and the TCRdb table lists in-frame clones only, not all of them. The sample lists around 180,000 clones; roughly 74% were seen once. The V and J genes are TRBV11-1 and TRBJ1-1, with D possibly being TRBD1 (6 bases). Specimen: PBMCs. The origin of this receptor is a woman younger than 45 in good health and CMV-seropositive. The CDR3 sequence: CASSLETGNTEAFF. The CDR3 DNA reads TGTGCCAGCAGCTTAGAGACAGGGAACACTGAAGCTTTCTTT.